This T cell receptor beta chain was captured by sequencing in a study of PD-L1 blockade in urothelial cancer. As for the study in general: Every 3 weeks, patients received intravenous atezolizumab 1,200 mg, beginning 2014. Blood-derived samples held a median roughly 140,000 T cells.

Time point reported: peripheral blood 6 weeks after treatment start. Diagnoses among patients were locally advanced or metastatic urothelial carcinoma. Germline loops: CDR1 SNHLY, CDR2 FYNNEI. V lost 2 bases to trimming and J lost 3 bases, with 10 bases between them. The CDR3 has 15 amino acids. The assay was immunoSEQ multiplex PCR, and TCRdb's table has in-frame clones only and misses some. This table has about 30,000 clones, about nine tenths appearing once. This receptor was taken from a man older than 75 with urothelial cancer. The source was PBMCs, collected around atezolizumab (anti-PD-L1) treatment. V is TRBV2 and J is TRBJ1-4; D unresolved. The CDR3 reads CASSERGDSNEKLFF. The CDR3 nucleotides read TGTGCCAGCAGTGAACGGGGTGATTCTAATGAAAAACTGTTTTTT.